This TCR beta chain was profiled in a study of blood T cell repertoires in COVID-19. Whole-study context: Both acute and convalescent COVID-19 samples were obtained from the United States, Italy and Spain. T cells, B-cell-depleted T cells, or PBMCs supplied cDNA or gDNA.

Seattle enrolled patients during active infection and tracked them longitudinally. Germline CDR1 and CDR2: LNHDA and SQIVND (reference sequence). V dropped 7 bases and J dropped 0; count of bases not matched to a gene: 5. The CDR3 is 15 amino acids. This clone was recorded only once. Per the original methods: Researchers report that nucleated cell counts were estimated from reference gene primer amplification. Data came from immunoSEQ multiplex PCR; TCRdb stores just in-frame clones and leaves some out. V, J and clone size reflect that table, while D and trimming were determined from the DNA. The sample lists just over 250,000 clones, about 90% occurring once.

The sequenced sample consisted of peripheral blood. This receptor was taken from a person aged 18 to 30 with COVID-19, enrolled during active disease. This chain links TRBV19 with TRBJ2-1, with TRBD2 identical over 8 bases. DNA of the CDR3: TGTGCCAGTATCCCCAGCGGGAGCTCCTACAATGAGCAGTTCTTC. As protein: CASIPSGSSYNEQFF.